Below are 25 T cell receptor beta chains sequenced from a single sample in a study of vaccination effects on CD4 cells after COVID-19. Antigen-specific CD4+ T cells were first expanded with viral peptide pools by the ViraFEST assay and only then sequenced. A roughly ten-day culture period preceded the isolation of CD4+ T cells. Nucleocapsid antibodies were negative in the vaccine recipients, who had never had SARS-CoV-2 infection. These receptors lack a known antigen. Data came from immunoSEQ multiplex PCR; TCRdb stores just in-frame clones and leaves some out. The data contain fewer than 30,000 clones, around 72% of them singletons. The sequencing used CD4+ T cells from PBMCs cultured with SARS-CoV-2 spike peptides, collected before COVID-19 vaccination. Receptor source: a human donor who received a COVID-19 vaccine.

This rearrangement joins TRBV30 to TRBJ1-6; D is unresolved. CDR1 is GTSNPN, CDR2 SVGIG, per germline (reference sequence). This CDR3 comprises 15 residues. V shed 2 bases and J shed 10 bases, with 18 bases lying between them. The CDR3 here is CAWSQIRVGGSPLHF. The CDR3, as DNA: TGTGCCTGGAGTCAGATAAGGGTCGGTGGGTCACCCCTCCACTTT. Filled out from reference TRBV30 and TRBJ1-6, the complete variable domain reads SQTIHQWPATLVQPVGSPLSLECTVEGTSNPNLYWYRQAAGRGLQLLFYSVGIGQISSEVPQNLSASRPQDRQFILSSKKLLLSDSGFYLCAWSQIRVGGSPLHFGNGTRLTVT.

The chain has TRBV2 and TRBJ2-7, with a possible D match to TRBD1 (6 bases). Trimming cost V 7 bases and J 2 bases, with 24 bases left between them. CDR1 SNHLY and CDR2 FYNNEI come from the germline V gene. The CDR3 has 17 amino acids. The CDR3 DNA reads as TGTGCCAGCAAGGAAGAGACAGGATCCTCAAACACCTACGAGCAGTACTTC. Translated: CASKEETGSSNTYEQYF.

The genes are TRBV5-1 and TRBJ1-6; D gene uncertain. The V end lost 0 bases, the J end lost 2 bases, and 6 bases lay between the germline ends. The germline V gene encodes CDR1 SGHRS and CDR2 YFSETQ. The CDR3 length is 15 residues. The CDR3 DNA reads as TGCGCCAGCAGCTTGGAACCAGCCTATAATTCACCCCTCCACTTT. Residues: CASSLEPAYNSPLHF.

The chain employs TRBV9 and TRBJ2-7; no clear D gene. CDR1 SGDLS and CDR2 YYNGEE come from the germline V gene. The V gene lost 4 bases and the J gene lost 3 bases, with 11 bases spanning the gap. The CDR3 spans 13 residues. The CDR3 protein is CASSPSTDYEQYF. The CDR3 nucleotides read TGTGCCAGCAGCCCGTCGACCGACTACGAGCAGTACTTC.

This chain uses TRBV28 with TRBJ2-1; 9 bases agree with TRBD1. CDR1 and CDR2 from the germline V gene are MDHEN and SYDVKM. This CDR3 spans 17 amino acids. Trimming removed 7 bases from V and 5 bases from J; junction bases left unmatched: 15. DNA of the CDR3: TGTGCCAGCATGGGCTCAGTGGGACAGGGAATGAACAATGAGCAGTTCTTC. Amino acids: CASMGSVGQGMNNEQFF.

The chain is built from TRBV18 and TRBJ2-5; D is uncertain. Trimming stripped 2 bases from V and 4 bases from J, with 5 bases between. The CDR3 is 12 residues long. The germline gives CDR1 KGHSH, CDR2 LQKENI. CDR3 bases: TGTGCCAGCTCACCAGAGGCAGAGACCCAGTACTTC. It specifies CASSPEAETQYF.

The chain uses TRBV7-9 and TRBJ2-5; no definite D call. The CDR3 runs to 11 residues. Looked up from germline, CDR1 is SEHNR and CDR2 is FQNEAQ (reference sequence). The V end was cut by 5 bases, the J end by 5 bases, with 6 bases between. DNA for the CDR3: TGTGCCAGCAGCCCTCGGGAGACCCAGTACTTC. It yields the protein CASSPRETQYF. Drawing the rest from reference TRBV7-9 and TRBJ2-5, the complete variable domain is DTGVSQNPRHKITKRGQNVTFRCDPISEHNRLYWYRQTLGQGPEFLTYFQNEAQLEKSRLLSDRFSAERPKGSFSTLEIQRTEQGDSAMYLCASSPRETQYFGPGTRLLVL.

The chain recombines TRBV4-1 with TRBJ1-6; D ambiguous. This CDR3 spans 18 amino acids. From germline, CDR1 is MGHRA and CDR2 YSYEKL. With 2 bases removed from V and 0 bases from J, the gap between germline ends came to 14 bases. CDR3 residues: CASSQIKSESSYNSPLHF. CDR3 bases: TGCGCCAGCAGCCAAATCAAGTCGGAGAGCTCCTATAATTCACCCCTCCACTTT.

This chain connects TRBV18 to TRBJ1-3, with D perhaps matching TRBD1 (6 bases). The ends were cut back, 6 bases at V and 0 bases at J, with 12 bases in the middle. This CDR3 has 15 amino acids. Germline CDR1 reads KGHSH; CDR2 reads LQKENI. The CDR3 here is CASSEKQGSGNTIYF. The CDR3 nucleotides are TGTGCCAGCTCCGAGAAACAGGGCTCTGGAAACACCATATATTTT.

In DNA form, the CDR3 reads TGTGCCAGCAGCCACGGCTCACCTCGGCCCTACGAGCAGTACTTC. This gives the protein CASSHGSPRPYEQYF. This chain links TRBV21-1 with TRBJ2-7. TRBV21-1 is deemed a pseudogene. The CDR3 is 15 amino acids.

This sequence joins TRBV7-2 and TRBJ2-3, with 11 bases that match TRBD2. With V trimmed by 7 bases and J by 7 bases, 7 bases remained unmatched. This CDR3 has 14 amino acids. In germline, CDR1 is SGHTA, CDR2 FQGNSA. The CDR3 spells CASKYRLAGNTQYF. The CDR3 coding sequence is TGTGCCAGCAAATACAGACTAGCGGGAAATACGCAGTATTTT.

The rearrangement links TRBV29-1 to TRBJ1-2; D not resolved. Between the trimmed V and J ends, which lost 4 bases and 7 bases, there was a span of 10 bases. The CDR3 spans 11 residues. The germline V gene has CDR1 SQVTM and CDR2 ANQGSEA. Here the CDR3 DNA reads TGCAGCGTTGGAGGGATGAGTGGCTACACCTTC. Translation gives CSVGGMSGYTF. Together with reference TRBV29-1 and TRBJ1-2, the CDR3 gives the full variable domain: SAVISQKPSRDICQRGTSLTIQCQVDSQVTMMFWYRQQPGQSLTLIATANQGSEATYESGFVIDKFPISRPNLTFSTLTVSNMSPEDSSIYLCSVGGMSGYTFGSGTRLTVV.

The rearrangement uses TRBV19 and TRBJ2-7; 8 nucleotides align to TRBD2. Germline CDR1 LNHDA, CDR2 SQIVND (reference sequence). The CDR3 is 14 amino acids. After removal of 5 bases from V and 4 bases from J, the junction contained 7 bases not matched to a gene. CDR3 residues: CASSVGTRPYEQYF. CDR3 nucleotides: TGTGCCAGTAGTGTCGGGACTAGACCATACGAGCAGTACTTC. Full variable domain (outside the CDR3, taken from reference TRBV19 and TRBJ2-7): DGGITQSPKYLFRKEGQNVTLSCEQNLNHDAMYWYRQDPGQGLRLIYYSQIVNDFQKGDIAEGYSVSREKKESFPLTVTSAQKNPTAFYLCASSVGTRPYEQYFGPGTRLTVT.

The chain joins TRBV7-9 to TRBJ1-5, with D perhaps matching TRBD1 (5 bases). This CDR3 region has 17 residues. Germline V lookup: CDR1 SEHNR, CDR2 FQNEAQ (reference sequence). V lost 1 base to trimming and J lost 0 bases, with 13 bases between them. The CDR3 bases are TGTGCCAGCAGCTTAGGGGGTCGCAGGGATAGCAATCAGCCCCAGCATTTT. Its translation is CASSLGGRRDSNQPQHF.

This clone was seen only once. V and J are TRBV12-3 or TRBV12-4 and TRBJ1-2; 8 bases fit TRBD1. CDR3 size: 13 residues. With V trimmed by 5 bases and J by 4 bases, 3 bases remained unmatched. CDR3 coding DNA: TGTGCCAGCAGTCACGGGACAGGCTATGGCTACACCTTC. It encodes CASSHGTGYGYTF.

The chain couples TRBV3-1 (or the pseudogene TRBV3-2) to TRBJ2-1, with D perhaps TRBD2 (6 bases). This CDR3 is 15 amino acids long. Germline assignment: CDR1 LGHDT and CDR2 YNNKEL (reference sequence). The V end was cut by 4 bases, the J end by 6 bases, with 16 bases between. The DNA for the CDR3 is TGTGCCAGCAGCCCAGCTGGGGGACTTCCCAATGAGCAGTTCTTC. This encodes CASSPAGGLPNEQFF.

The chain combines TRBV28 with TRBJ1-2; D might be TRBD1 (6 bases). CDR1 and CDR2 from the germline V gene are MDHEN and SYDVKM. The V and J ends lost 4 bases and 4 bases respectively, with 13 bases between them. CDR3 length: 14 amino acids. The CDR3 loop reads CASSWAGAPYGYTF. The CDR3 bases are TGTGCCAGCAGTTGGGCGGGGGCCCCCTATGGCTACACCTTC.

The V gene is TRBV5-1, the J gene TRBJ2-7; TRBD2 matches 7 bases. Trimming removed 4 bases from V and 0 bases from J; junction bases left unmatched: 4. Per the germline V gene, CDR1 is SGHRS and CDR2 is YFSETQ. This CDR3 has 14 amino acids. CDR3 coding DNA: TGCGCCAGCAGCCCCCGCGGGAGCTCCTACGAGCAGTACTTC. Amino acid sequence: CASSPRGSSYEQYF.

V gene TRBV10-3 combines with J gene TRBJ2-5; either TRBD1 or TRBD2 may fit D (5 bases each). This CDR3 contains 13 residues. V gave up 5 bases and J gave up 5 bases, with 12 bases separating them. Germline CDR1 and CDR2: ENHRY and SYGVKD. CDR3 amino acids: CAISSGTGETQYF. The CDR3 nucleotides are TGTGCCATCAGTTCCGGGACGGGGGAGACCCAGTACTTC.

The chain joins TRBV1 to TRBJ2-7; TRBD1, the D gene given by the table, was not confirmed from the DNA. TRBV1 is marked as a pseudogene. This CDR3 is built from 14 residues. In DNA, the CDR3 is TGCACCAGCAGCCAAGAGGGCTTCAGGCACGAGCAGTACTTC. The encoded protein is CTSSQEGFRHEQYF.

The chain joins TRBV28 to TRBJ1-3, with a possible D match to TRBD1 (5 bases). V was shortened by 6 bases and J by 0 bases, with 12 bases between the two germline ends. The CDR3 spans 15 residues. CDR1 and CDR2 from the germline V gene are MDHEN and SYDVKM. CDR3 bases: TGTGCCAGCAGCATACCGGGACTCTCTGGAAACACCATATATTTT. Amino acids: CASSIPGLSGNTIYF.

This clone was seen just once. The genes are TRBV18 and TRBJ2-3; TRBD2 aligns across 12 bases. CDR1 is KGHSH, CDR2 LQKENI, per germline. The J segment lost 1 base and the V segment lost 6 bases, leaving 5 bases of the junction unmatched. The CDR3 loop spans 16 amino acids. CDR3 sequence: CASSLWTSGGTDTQYF. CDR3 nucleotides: TGTGCCAGCTCCCTATGGACTAGCGGGGGCACAGATACGCAGTATTTT. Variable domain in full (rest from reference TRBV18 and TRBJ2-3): NAGVMQNPRHLVRRRGQEARLRCSPMKGHSHVYWYRQLPEEGLKFMVYLQKENIIDESGMPKERFSAEFPKEGPSILRIQQVVRGDSAAYFCASSLWTSGGTDTQYFGPGTRLTVL.

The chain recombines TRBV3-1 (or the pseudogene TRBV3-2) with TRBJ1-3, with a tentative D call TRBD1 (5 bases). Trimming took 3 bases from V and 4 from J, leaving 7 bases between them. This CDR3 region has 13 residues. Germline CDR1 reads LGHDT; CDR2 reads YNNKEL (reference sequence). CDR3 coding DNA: TGTGCCAGCAGCCAGGGGCTAGGAAACACCATATATTTT. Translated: CASSQGLGNTIYF.

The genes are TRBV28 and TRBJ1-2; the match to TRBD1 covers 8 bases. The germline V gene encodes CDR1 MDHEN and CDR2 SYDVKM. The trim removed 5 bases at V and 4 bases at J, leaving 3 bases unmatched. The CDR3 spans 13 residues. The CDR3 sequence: CASSHRGAYGYTF. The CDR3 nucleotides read TGTGCCAGCAGTCACAGGGGGGCCTATGGCTACACCTTC.

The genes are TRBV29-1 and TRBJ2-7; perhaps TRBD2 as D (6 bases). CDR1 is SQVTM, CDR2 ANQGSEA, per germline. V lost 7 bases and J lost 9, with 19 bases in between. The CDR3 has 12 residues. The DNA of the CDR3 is TGCAGCGCCCGGGACTCTGGTACGGTGCAGTACTTC. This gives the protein CSARDSGTVQYF.